This T cell receptor (beta chain) was sequenced for a study of T cells in Graves' hyperthyroidism and ophthalmopathy. The CDR3 spans 15 residues. V was clipped by 0 bases and J by 0 bases, with 7 bases between them. Germline CDR1 is SGHAT and CDR2 is FQNNGV. There were TCR beta CDR3 regions amplified from RNA transcripts. The HTBI set primed first-round TCR CDR3 RT-PCR. A single record per CDR3 protein comes from TCRdb applying MiXCR to the multiplex PCR reads. The table has some 270,000 distinct CDR3 sequences, around 26% seen once; the top ten hold under 40%. This clonotype has ten or more counts. Its matching antigen is unknown. The study, taken as a whole, reports: Model-based prediction identified ophthalmopathy a median roughly six months prior to its onset.

Patients with ophthalmopathy all had a Clinical Activity Score of at least 3, a NOSPECS grade of at least 4 and duration under 3 months. Criteria for exclusion of patients were uncontrolled infection, other autoimmune disease, pregnancy or lactation. Clinicians diagnosed patients from clinical symptoms, serum thyroxine and TRAb, thyroid ultrasound and orbital computed tomography. The source is a woman aged 40 to 55 with Graves' ophthalmopathy. Material for sequencing was blood. The chain is built from TRBV11-2 and TRBJ2-3; TRBD2 might be the D (5 bases). CDR3 amino acids: CASSLDGLSTDTQYF. The CDR3 DNA is TGTGCCAGCAGCTTAGATGGACTCAGCACAGATACGCAGTATTTT.